This entry lists 9 T cell receptor beta chains sequenced from one sample in a study of lymphopenia after photon versus proton radiotherapy. TCRdb's copy holds only in-frame clones and misses some; the assay was immunoSEQ multiplex PCR. The repertoire holds roughly 5,200 clones, 88% seen once, with about a sixth in the top ten. The specimen comprised peripheral blood, sampled from a patient treated with photon-based radiotherapy. Every receptor here comes from a man aged 25 to 40 with gastric cancer.

The genes are TRBV25-1 and TRBJ2-5; D may be TRBD2 (6 bases). CDR3 length: 15 residues. Germline V CDR1 and CDR2: MGHDK, SYGVNS. V lost 3 bases and J 5 bases, leaving 16 bases between the germline ends. In nucleotides, the CDR3 is TGTGCCAGCAGTGATTATGGCAGGCTAGCGGAGACCCAGTACTTC. Protein sequence: CASSDYGRLAETQYF. The variable domain in full, with the rest retrieved from reference TRBV25-1 and TRBJ2-5, is EADIYQTPRYLVIGTGKKITLECSQTMGHDKMYWYQQDPGMELHLIHYSYGVNSTEKGDLSSESTVSRIRTEHFPLTLESARPSHTSQYLCASSDYGRLAETQYFGPGTRLLVL.

This chain links TRBV6-5 with TRBJ2-5; TRBD2 aligns across 13 bases. The CDR3 has 14 residues. In germline, CDR1 is MNHEY, CDR2 SVGAGI. After removal of 6 bases from V and 5 bases from J, the junction contained 3 bases not matched to a gene. CDR3 region: CASRTTSGRETQYF. The CDR3 nucleotides read TGTGCCAGCAGAACGACTAGCGGGAGGGAGACCCAGTACTTC.

The genes are TRBV7-2 and TRBJ1-4; no reliable D call. Germline lookup yields CDR1 SGHTA and CDR2 FQGNSA. The CDR3 spans 13 residues. V lost 1 base and J 10 bases, leaving 10 bases between the germline ends. The CDR3 here is CASSLEGGGKLFF. CDR3 bases: TGTGCCAGCAGCTTAGAGGGCGGTGGAAAACTGTTTTTT.

The chain joins TRBV6-1 to TRBJ1-1, with TRBD1 matching 7 bases. J was trimmed by 5 bases and V by 5 bases; bases with no gene match: 5. The CDR3 has 13 amino acids. Per germline, CDR1 MNHNS and CDR2 SASEGT. As DNA, the CDR3 is TGTGCCAGCAGTTGGGACAGAGGAACTGAAGCTTTCTTT. Protein product: CASSWDRGTEAFF.

The chain joins TRBV4-1 to TRBJ1-5, with no clear D. With 0 bases removed from V and 0 bases from J, the gap between germline ends came to 18 bases. Looked up from germline, CDR1 is MGHRA and CDR2 is YSYEKL. This CDR3 is built from 19 residues. CDR3 DNA: TGCGCCAGCAGCCAAGACCTCGGTGCTAGAGAACCTAGCAATCAGCCCCAGCATTTT. Protein product: CASSQDLGAREPSNQPQHF.

V is TRBV7-9 and J is TRBJ2-7; 8 bases are a match to TRBD1. V was pared by 5 bases and J by 7 bases, with 13 bases of the junction left unmatched. Per the germline V gene, CDR1 is SEHNR and CDR2 is FQNEAQ (reference sequence). The CDR3 contains 15 residues. The CDR3 DNA reads as TGTGCCAGCAGCCAAGATCGGCAGGGGGCAAGGGAGCAGTACTTC. It yields the protein CASSQDRQGAREQYF.

This clone was seen just once. This chain joins TRBV19 and TRBJ1-2; perhaps TRBD1 as D (5 bases). Per germline, CDR1 LNHDA and CDR2 SQIVND (reference sequence). V was shortened by 7 bases and J by 4 bases, with 10 bases between the two germline ends. The CDR3 consists of 12 residues. Here the CDR3 DNA reads TGTGCCAGTAATGCGGGGGTCTATGGCTACACCTTC. Its protein product is CASNAGVYGYTF.

The gene calls are TRBV7-6 and TRBJ2-2; the D gene could be TRBD1 or TRBD2 (5 bases each). V was pared by 2 bases and J by 3 bases, with 10 bases between. This CDR3 comprises 15 residues. Germline V gives CDR1 SGHVS, CDR2 FNYEAQ. The CDR3 region has the DNA TGTGCCAGCAGCTTAAGTGTGGGACACACCGGGGAGCTGTTTTTT. The encoded protein is CASSLSVGHTGELFF.

The V call is TRBV6-1, the J call TRBJ2-1, with D possibly matching TRBD2 (6 bases). CDR1 MNHNS and CDR2 SASEGT come from the germline V gene. The CDR3 has 13 residues. The V and J ends lost 4 bases and 7 bases respectively, with 11 bases between them. This chain's CDR3 is CASSVAGRNEQFF. CDR3 sequence (DNA): TGTGCCAGCAGTGTGGCAGGGAGGAATGAGCAGTTCTTC.